This T cell receptor (beta chain) comes out of a study of OX40 agonist ivuxolimab in advanced cancers. The CDR3 runs to 14 residues. Germline V gene lookup returns CDR1 SGHNT and CDR2 YENEEA. With 3 bases clipped from V and 7 bases from J, the junction kept 4 bases outside the gene matches. The table came from immunoSEQ multiplex PCR; TCRdb's copy has only in-frame clones and leaves some out. This sample carries roughly 60,000 clones, around 85% of them seen once, and the ten largest clones take about 0.66%. The material sequenced was CD4+ or CD8+ T cells sorted from blood, taken in a trial of the OX40 agonist ivuxolimab. The chain is built from TRBV11-3 and TRBJ1-4, with 8 bases identical to TRBD1. This receptor was identified in an adult with an advanced solid tumor such as melanoma, head and neck, liver or kidney cancer. The CDR3: CASSLATGVEKLFF. DNA of the CDR3: TGTGCCAGCAGCTTGGCGACAGGGGTTGAAAAACTGTTTTTT. Supplemented by reference TRBV11-3 and TRBJ1-4, the full variable domain reads EAGVVQSPRYKIIEKKQPVAFWCNPISGHNTLYWYLQNLGQGPELLIRYENEEAVDDSQLPKDRFSAERLKGVDSTLKIQPAELGDSAVYLCASSLATGVEKLFFGSGTQLSVL.